This T cell receptor (beta chain) appears in the sequencing data of a study of T cells in Graves' hyperthyroidism and ophthalmopathy. Overall study findings and caveats: Classification by a 13 V-J model distinguished ophthalmopathy from stable hyperthyroidism. The blood repertoire included most of the expanded thyroid clonotypes above 0.001.

Patients with uncontrolled infections, other autoimmune diseases, pregnancy or lactation were excluded. For this clonotype: Its antigen remains unknown.

RNA transcripts yielded amplified TCR beta CDR3 regions. HTBI primers drove first-round RT-PCR of the TCR CDR3. TCRdb recomputed calls from the multiplex PCR reads with MiXCR, one row per CDR3 protein. The repertoire holds approximately 510,000 distinct CDR3 sequences, with around 50% as singletons. From germline, CDR1 is SEHNR and CDR2 FQNEAQ (reference sequence). This CDR3 is 14 amino acids long. The ends were cut back, 2 bases at V and 4 bases at J, with 11 bases in the middle. The gene calls are TRBV7-9 and TRBJ1-1; the D gene is possibly TRBD1 (5 bases). The sequenced sample was peripheral blood or thyroid tissue (not recorded which). The TCR comes from an adult woman with Graves' disease, either hyperthyroidism or ophthalmopathy (not recorded which). The DNA for the CDR3 is TGTGCCAGCAGCTTACAGGGCACGGTCACTGAAGCTTTCTTT. Encoded protein: CASSLQGTVTEAFF.